A single sample gave rise to the 20 T cell receptor beta chains below, sequenced in a study of blood T cell repertoires in COVID-19. Measured with immunoSEQ multiplex PCR; TCRdb has only the in-frame clones, and not every one. Found here are approximately 150,000 clones, 80% to 90% of them singletons; the top ten hold less than 0.95%. Material for sequencing was peripheral blood. The receptors derive from a woman between 50 and 59 years old with acute or convalescent COVID-19.

This clone has more than one count but fewer than ten. The chain has TRBV6-5 and TRBJ1-1; no firm D call. Germline CDR1 MNHEY, CDR2 SVGAGI. This CDR3 is built from 14 residues. Trimming pared 2 bases from V and 2 bases from J, leaving 9 bases between. This CDR3 is CASSYMTTNTEAFF. CDR3 nucleotide sequence: TGTGCCAGCAGTTACATGACAACAAACACTGAAGCTTTCTTT.

The chain carries TRBV19 and TRBJ1-1; D may be TRBD1 (5 bases). CDR1 is LNHDA, CDR2 SQIVND, per germline (reference sequence). V lost 4 bases to trimming and J lost 1 base, with 13 bases between them. This CDR3 has 15 amino acids. As DNA, the CDR3 is TGTGCCAGTAGTAATTCCCCTACAGGGAACACTGAAGCTTTCTTT. Its translation is CASSNSPTGNTEAFF.

The V call is TRBV9, the J call TRBJ2-7, with TRBD2 matching 8 bases. V shed 0 bases, J shed 0 bases, and the junction held 2 bases outside the gene matches. Per germline, CDR1 SGDLS and CDR2 YYNGEE. The CDR3 consists of 15 residues. The CDR3 reads CASSVALADSYEQYF. CDR3 nucleotides: TGTGCCAGCAGCGTAGCACTAGCGGACTCCTACGAGCAGTACTTC.

V usage is TRBV11-2 and J usage is TRBJ2-1; TRBD1 matches at 9 bases. Trimming removed 1 base from V and 2 bases from J; junction bases left unmatched: 9. Germline V gives CDR1 SGHAT, CDR2 FQNNGV. CDR3 size: 18 residues. CDR3 sequence: CASSLVGTRDRAYNEQFF. DNA for the CDR3: TGTGCCAGCAGCTTAGTAGGTACCCGGGACAGGGCCTACAATGAGCAGTTCTTC.

The J gene is TRBJ1-2, the V gene TRBV7-3; tentatively, D is TRBD1 (5 bases). The CDR3 extends over 17 amino acids. V lost 8 bases to trimming and J lost 1 base, with 23 bases between them. Germline values: CDR1 SGHTA, CDR2 FQGTGA. The CDR3, as DNA: TGTGCCAGCGGCCCTGCGGGGTGGGGGGAATTTAACTATGGCTACACCTTC. Translation gives CASGPAGWGEFNYGYTF.

The chain employs TRBV5-1 and TRBJ1-1, with no clear D. The CDR3 has 15 amino acids. The germline gives CDR1 SGHRS, CDR2 YFSETQ. V dropped 4 bases and J dropped 2 bases, with 15 bases sitting between them. In nucleotides, the CDR3 is TGCGCCAGCAGCCCCTCAAGTCCTAGAAACACTGAAGCTTTCTTT. It translates to CASSPSSPRNTEAFF.

The chain carries TRBV5-1 and TRBJ2-1, with D hard to call. CDR3 size: 15 residues. The germline CDR1 and CDR2 sequences are SGHRS and YFSETQ. V was trimmed by 0 bases and J by 7 bases, leaving 14 bases between them. The CDR3 DNA sequence: TGCGCCAGCAGCTTGGATTTACTCGTTAATAATGAGCAGTTCTTC. The encoded protein is CASSLDLLVNNEQFF.

The chain couples TRBV4-1 to TRBJ1-1; TRBD1 agrees at 9 bases. The CDR3 length is 14 residues. The ends lost 4 bases at V and 4 bases at J; junction bases unmatched: 4. Germline CDR1 MGHRA, CDR2 YSYEKL. CDR3 protein: CASSPTGGVTEAFF. CDR3 sequence (DNA): TGCGCCAGCAGCCCAACAGGGGGCGTCACTGAAGCTTTCTTT.

The CDR3 DNA reads TGTGCCAGCAGTCCCGCCCAGGGGGGCGAAGGCTACACCTTC. This translates into CASSPAQGGEGYTF. The J gene is TRBJ1-2, the V gene TRBV6-5; 7 bases map to TRBD1. There are 14 residues in the CDR3. Unmatched junction bases numbered 11, after V lost 5 bases and J lost 8 bases. Germline CDR1 MNHEY, CDR2 SVGAGI.

The V and J genes are TRBV11-2 and TRBJ1-6; the match to TRBD1 covers 9 bases. V lost 5 bases, J lost 4 bases, and 6 bases stayed unmatched. Germline lookup yields CDR1 SGHAT and CDR2 FQNNGV. This CDR3 is built from 16 residues. CDR3 sequence (DNA): TGTGCCAGCAGCCCCTCCGGGACAGGGTATAATTCACCCCTCCACTTT. Encoded protein: CASSPSGTGYNSPLHF.

The genes are TRBV9 and TRBJ1-2, with TRBD1 identical over 9 bases. CDR1 and CDR2 (germline): SGDLS, YYNGEE. With 0 bases clipped from V and 5 bases from J, the junction kept 2 bases outside the gene matches. The CDR3 is 14 residues long. As DNA, the CDR3 is TGTGCCAGCAGCGTAGTAGGACAGGGGTATGGCTACACCTTC. Residues: CASSVVGQGYGYTF. The variable domain in full, with the rest retrieved from reference TRBV9 and TRBJ1-2, is DSGVTQTPKHLITATGQRVTLRCSPRSGDLSVYWYQQSLDQGLQFLIQYYNGEERAKGNILERFSAQQFPDLHSELNLSSLELGDSALYFCASSVVGQGYGYTFGSGTRLTVV.

This clone was seen only once. V usage is TRBV19 and J usage is TRBJ2-1; 11 nucleotides align to TRBD2. There are 15 residues in the CDR3. Germline-derived CDR1 and CDR2 are LNHDA and SQIVND (reference sequence). V shed 5 bases and J 5 bases; nucleotides not matched to a gene: 5. The CDR3 loop is CASSARLAGHNEQFF. The CDR3 DNA follows: TGTGCCAGTAGTGCCCGACTAGCGGGACACAATGAGCAGTTCTTC.

The chain has TRBV5-1 and TRBJ2-2, with 11 positions matching TRBD2. CDR1 and CDR2 from the germline V gene are SGHRS and YFSETQ. This CDR3 is 17 amino acids long. J lost 4 bases, V lost 1 base, and 6 bases had no gene match. The CDR3 DNA reads TGCGCCAGCAGCTTGTCTCCTAGCGGGGGGCCCACCGGGGAGCTGTTTTTT. Residues: CASSLSPSGGPTGELFF.

This clone has a handful of counts. The genes are TRBV5-1 and TRBJ1-1; 9 bases map to TRBD1. Germline-derived CDR1 and CDR2 are SGHRS and YFSETQ. V gave up 2 bases and J gave up 4 bases; unmatched junction bases: 3. The CDR3 contains 14 residues. The chain's CDR3 is CASSLWDRATEAFF. The CDR3 nucleotides read TGCGCCAGCAGCTTATGGGACAGGGCCACTGAAGCTTTCTTT.

This chain links TRBV11-2 with TRBJ2-3; tentative D call: TRBD2 (6 bases). This CDR3 spans 14 amino acids. V lost 5 bases and J lost 1, with 10 bases in between. The germline V gene encodes CDR1 SGHAT and CDR2 FQNNGV. CDR3 bases: TGTGCCAGCAGCGTCCCGGGGGGCACAGATACGCAGTATTTT. This codes for CASSVPGGTDTQYF.

The chain links TRBV13 to TRBJ2-3, with D possibly TRBD2 on 5 matching bases. Germline lookup yields CDR1 PRHDT and CDR2 FYEKMQ (reference sequence). The CDR3 is made up of 15 amino acids. The V end was cut by 2 bases, the J end by 4 bases, with 13 bases between. This CDR3 is CASSLRGRGADTQYF. The CDR3 DNA sequence: TGTGCCAGCAGCTTAAGAGGGAGAGGCGCAGATACGCAGTATTTT.

The genes are TRBV15 and TRBJ2-2; 12 bases fit TRBD2. The CDR3 sequence is 15 residues long. The germline gives CDR1 LNHNV, CDR2 YYDKDF (reference sequence). The junction had 2 bases not matched to a gene; V was cut back by 4 bases and J by 5 bases. DNA of the CDR3: TGTGCCACCAGCATTCTAGCGGGGGGGACCGGGGAGCTGTTTTTT. Its protein is CATSILAGGTGELFF.

This clone was observed once. The chain has TRBV5-1 and TRBJ2-3; D is possibly TRBD1 (5 bases). CDR1 is SGHRS, CDR2 YFSETQ, per germline. V was clipped by 0 bases and J by 1 base, with 15 bases between them. The CDR3 totals 17 residues. The CDR3 DNA sequence: TGCGCCAGCAGCTTGGTTAGGCAGGGTCTGGGCACAGATACGCAGTATTTT. Translating gives CASSLVRQGLGTDTQYF. Supplemented by reference TRBV5-1 and TRBJ2-3, the full variable domain reads KAGVTQTPRYLIKTRGQQVTLSCSPISGHRSVSWYQQTPGQGLQFLFEYFSETQRNKGNFPGRFSGRQFSNSRSEMNVSTLELGDSALYLCASSLVRQGLGTDTQYFGPGTRLTVL.

This clone showed up just once. The V call is TRBV3-1 (or the pseudogene TRBV3-2), the J call TRBJ1-2; D perhaps matches TRBD1 (5 bases). The CDR3 covers 15 residues. With 1 base removed from V and 6 bases from J, the gap between germline ends came to 15 bases. The V gene's germline CDR1 is LGHDT and CDR2 YNNKEL (reference sequence). The CDR3 sequence is CASSQGGISGNGYTF. The DNA of the CDR3 is TGTGCCAGCAGCCAAGGAGGTATTTCAGGGAATGGCTACACCTTC.

The V and J genes are TRBV19 and TRBJ2-2, with 9 bases identical to TRBD1. This CDR3 comprises 14 residues. Germline assignment: CDR1 LNHDA and CDR2 SQIVND (reference sequence). V shed 5 bases and J 6 bases; nucleotides not matched to a gene: 4. The DNA for the CDR3 is TGTGCCAGTAGTCCCCGACAGGGGGCCGGGGAGCTGTTTTTT. Its translation is CASSPRQGAGELFF.